This T cell receptor (beta chain) was sequenced during a study of shared clonotypes between healthy human individuals. Produced via immunoSEQ multiplex PCR; TCRdb's table is partial and in-frame only. The sample has about 2.4 million clones; approximately 94% are singletons. Trimming stripped 7 bases from V and 5 bases from J, with 21 bases between. The length of the CDR3 is 15 residues. Germline V gives CDR1 SGHRS, CDR2 YFSETQ. The chain joins TRBV5-1 to TRBJ1-2, with TRBD1 as a possible D gene (5 bases). The specimen sequenced was naive CD4+ T cells from PBMCs. As for subset: CD45RA+ positively selected. The clonotype originates from a man aged 18 to 30 in good health. Some clones in this sample may be carry-over from other donors' samples. The CDR3: CASADPSGEDYGYTF. DNA for the CDR3: TGCGCCAGCGCGGACCCCTCGGGGGAGGATTATGGCTACACCTTC.